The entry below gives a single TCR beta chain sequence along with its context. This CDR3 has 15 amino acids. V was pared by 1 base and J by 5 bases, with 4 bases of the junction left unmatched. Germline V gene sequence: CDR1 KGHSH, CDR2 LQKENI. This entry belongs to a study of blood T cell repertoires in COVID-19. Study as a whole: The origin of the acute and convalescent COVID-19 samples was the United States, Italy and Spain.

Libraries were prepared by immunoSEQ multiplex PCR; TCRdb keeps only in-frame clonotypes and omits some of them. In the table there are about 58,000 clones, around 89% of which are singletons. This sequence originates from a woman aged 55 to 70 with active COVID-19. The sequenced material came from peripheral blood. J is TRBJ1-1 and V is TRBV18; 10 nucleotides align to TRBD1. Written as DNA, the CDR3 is TGTGCCAGCTCACCACGGGGGACAGGGGAAACTGAAGCTTTCTTT. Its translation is CASSPRGTGETEAFF.